This T cell receptor beta chain was recorded in a study of shared clonotypes between healthy human individuals. The wider study: Each donor contributed plates that comprised three CD4 naive, three CD4 memory, two CD8 naive and one CD8 memory.

The protocol was immunoSEQ multiplex PCR, while the TCRdb copy is restricted to in-frame clones and leaves out a portion. The sample lists a few million clones, approximately 93% seen once, with under 0.45% in the top ten. Losses at the gene ends were 1 base for V and 7 bases for J; bases not matched to a gene: 4. The CDR3 spans 14 residues. Germline loops: CDR1 SGHAT, CDR2 FQDESV (reference sequence). With regard to this clone: Its specificity is unknown.

Whole-study results and caveats: Generation probabilities were higher for clonotypes shared across all four sorted-subset donors than for unshared ones. With four donors compared, 4% to 5.5% of naive CD4 clonotypes were shared.

V is TRBV11-1 and J is TRBJ1-2; 9 positions match TRBD1. Sequenced input: naive CD4+ T cells from PBMCs. As to subset: CD45RA+ positively selected. This TCR was recovered from a man aged 18-30 years in good health. Some clones in this sample may be carry-over from other donors' samples. As DNA, the CDR3 is TGTGCCAGCAGCTTAGACGGGACAGGGTTTGGCTACACCTTC. Translation gives CASSLDGTGFGYTF.